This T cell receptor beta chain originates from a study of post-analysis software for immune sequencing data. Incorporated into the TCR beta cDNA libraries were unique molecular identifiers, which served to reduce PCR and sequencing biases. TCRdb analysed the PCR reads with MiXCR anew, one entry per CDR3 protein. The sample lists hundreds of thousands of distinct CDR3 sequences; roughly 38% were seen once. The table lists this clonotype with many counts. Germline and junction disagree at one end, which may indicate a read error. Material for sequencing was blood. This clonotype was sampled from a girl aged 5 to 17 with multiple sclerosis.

DNA of the CDR3: TGTGCCAGCAGCCGGGACAGGGACTATGGCTACACCTTC. This codes for CASSRDRDYGYTF. The J gene is TRBJ1-2, the V gene TRBV5-1; TRBD1 aligns across 9 bases. The CDR3 contains 13 residues. The germline gives CDR1 SGHRS, CDR2 YFSETQ.